This T cell receptor beta chain came from a study of blood T cell repertoires in COVID-19 (TCRdb year 2020). About the study as a whole: Samples from collaborators originated in the United States, Italy and Spain and spanned both the acute and convalescent phases of COVID-19. Where HLA class I and class II types were available, the types were taken from metadata supplied by the sample provider, not from assay-based typing. Sample metadata almost always included a de-identified subject ID, COVID-19 status, age in years and sex. The material from the prospective study consisted of cDNA or gDNA derived from T cells, B-cell-depleted T cells, or PBMCs. Samples came from the ongoing ImmuneRACE study (first 160 participants) plus 1,254 subjects from 6 global collaborators. A freely available public database, intended as a resource for researchers studying the immune response to SARS-CoV-2, is where the repertoires were released. Deeply sampled blood TCRbeta repertoires from subjects exposed to, actively infected with, or recovered from COVID-19 were included in the dataset. What the research found in general, with its limitations: The quantity of clinical and demographic metadata differed by source and by participant and was supplied without curation.

From the cysteine up to the phenylalanine, the CDR3 has a length of 15 residues. Only the CDR3 region is kept as DNA, spanning 45 bases read in frame from base 1. CDR1 and CDR2, looked up from the germline V gene, are MNHEY and SVGAGI. V has 5 bases trimmed and J has 2 bases trimmed; junction bases matching no gene number 6. Comment on this clone: No cognate antigen has been identified for it. No base-level quality is on record; no much larger clone is a single base apart.

TCRbeta CDR3 regions were amplified from genomic DNA using the immunoSEQ Assay, a bias-controlled multiplex PCR. In the authors' own workflow: The number of nucleated cells in each sample was estimated by amplification of reference gene primers within the assay. To quantify the absolute abundance of each unique TCRbeta CDR3 rearrangement, sequence reads were collapsed and filtered. For each sample, productive Simpson clonality was calculated as the square root of Simpson's diversity index across productive rearrangements. TCRdb retrieved this table from immuneACCESS and kept in-frame rearrangements only. Not all clones are present; in checked studies, unresolved V genes account for under half, and no reason is known for the remainder. That table is the source of V, J and clone size, and D and trimming were worked out from the DNA. This sample is represented by around 150,000 clones; approximately 90% of them were singletons. Jointly, the top ten make up about 4.6% of the sample.

In Seattle, one collaborating source enrolled patients while the infection was active and tracked those patients longitudinally over the course of disease. Each collaborating institution followed its own protocols to collect whole blood in K2EDTA tubes. For TCRbeta analysis, collaborators shipped samples as frozen whole blood, isolated PBMCs, or DNA extracted from either of those sample types. The receptor's source is a man younger than 45 with COVID-19, enrolled during active disease. The V and J segments used are TRBV6-5 and TRBJ1-2; TRBD1 matches 9 bases in the middle. Sequencing was performed on peripheral blood. The nucleotide sequence reads as follows: TGTGCCAGCAGTAATACCGGGACAGGGAACTATGGCTACACCTTC. The encoded protein is CASSNTGTGNYGYTF.